The next 21 T cell receptor beta chains were all read from a single sample in a study of pediatric ulcerative colitis. Produced via immunoSEQ multiplex PCR; TCRdb's table is partial and in-frame only. The data show more than 50,000 clones, with about 87% seen just once and approximately 1.5% held by the top ten. Sequencing input: blood. All receptors come from a boy younger than 18 who was a control in a study of pediatric ulcerative colitis.

The V and J genes are TRBV4-3 and TRBJ1-4; D is undetermined. Trimming took off 1 base at V and 0 bases at J, with 6 bases between the two ends. Germline values: CDR1 LGHNA, CDR2 YSLEER. The CDR3 runs 15 residues. In DNA form, the CDR3 reads TGCGCCAGCAGCCAAGTGATTGCAACTAATGAAAAACTGTTTTTT. Amino acid sequence: CASSQVIATNEKLFF.

The CDR3, as DNA: TGTGCCTGGAGTGTGACCCCGGGACAGGGCAATGAAAAACTGTTTTTT. It encodes CAWSVTPGQGNEKLFF. The chain carries TRBV30 and TRBJ1-4, with 9 nucleotides matching TRBD1. Germline V CDR1 and CDR2: GTSNPN, SVGIG (reference sequence). The CDR3 spans 16 residues. Losses at the gene ends were 0 bases for V and 5 bases for J; bases not matched to a gene: 7.

J is TRBJ1-5 and V is TRBV6-1; D gene unclear. V lost 1 base and J 0 bases, leaving 10 bases between the germline ends. The CDR3 runs to 16 residues. Germline lookup yields CDR1 MNHNS and CDR2 SASEGT. DNA of the CDR3: TGTGCCAGCAGTGAAGGGACCGCAGATAGCAATCAGCCCCAGCATTTT. Residues: CASSEGTADSNQPQHF.

This chain connects TRBV30 to TRBJ2-7, with 7 bases lining up with TRBD1. This CDR3 is built from 14 residues. After removal of 4 bases from V and 2 bases from J, the junction contained 8 bases not matched to a gene. Germline V CDR1 and CDR2: GTSNPN, SVGIG (reference sequence). CDR3 residues: CAWKQTGLTYEQYF. CDR3 in DNA: TGTGCCTGGAAACAGACAGGGCTTACCTACGAGCAGTACTTC. The complete variable domain, with remaining parts taken from reference TRBV30 and TRBJ2-7, reads SQTIHQWPATLVQPVGSPLSLECTVEGTSNPNLYWYRQAAGRGLQLLFYSVGIGQISSEVPQNLSASRPQDRQFILSSKKLLLSDSGFYLCAWKQTGLTYEQYFGPGTRLTVT.

The CDR3 DNA follows: TGTGCCAGCAGCTCACCTCGCACCGACACGTACTCGAACACCGGGGAGCTGTTTTTT. Protein sequence: CASSSPRTDTYSNTGELFF. This chain joins TRBV7-9 and TRBJ2-2; D is undetermined. Germline assignment: CDR1 SEHNR and CDR2 FQNEAQ (reference sequence). V was clipped by 4 bases and J by 0 bases, with 21 bases between them. CDR3 length: 19 residues.

The J gene is TRBJ2-5, the V gene TRBV25-1; either TRBD1 or TRBD2 may fit D (5 bases each). The CDR3 sequence is 18 residues long. Germline assignment: CDR1 MGHDK and CDR2 SYGVNS. V was shortened by 1 base and J by 4 bases, with 22 bases between the two germline ends. The CDR3 nucleotides read TGTGCCAGCAGTGAATCTCTGGGGACGTTGCGGGCGGGAGAGACCCAGTACTTC. Its protein product is CASSESLGTLRAGETQYF.

The chain carries TRBV5-6 and TRBJ1-1, with no clear D. V lost 0 bases to trimming and J lost 5 bases, with 11 bases between them. Per the germline V gene, CDR1 is SGHDT and CDR2 is YYEEEE. The CDR3 loop spans 14 amino acids. As DNA, the CDR3 is TGTGCCAGCAGCTTGGGTACTACCGGGACTGAAGCTTTCTTT. It is translated as CASSLGTTGTEAFF.

The chain employs TRBV5-1 and TRBJ2-5; D ambiguous. Per germline, CDR1 SGHRS and CDR2 YFSETQ. Trimming removed 0 bases from V and 11 bases from J, with 14 bases in between. There are 13 residues in the CDR3. The CDR3 reads CASSLEGLGEQYF. The CDR3 region has the DNA TGCGCCAGCAGCTTGGAGGGCTTAGGAGAGCAGTACTTC.

This chain joins TRBV11-2 and TRBJ2-1; TRBD2 agrees at 10 bases. CDR3 length: 15 residues. In germline, CDR1 is SGHAT, CDR2 FQNNGV. After removal of 5 bases from V and 3 bases from J, the junction contained 4 bases not matched to a gene. The DNA of the CDR3 is TGTGCCAGCAGCCCTCGGACTAGCGGCTACAATGAGCAGTTCTTC. This sequence encodes CASSPRTSGYNEQFF.

V is TRBV5-1 and J is TRBJ2-7; D is perhaps TRBD1 (6 bases). V dropped 5 bases and J dropped 2 bases, with 11 bases sitting between them. The CDR3 totals 13 residues. Germline V lookup: CDR1 SGHRS, CDR2 YFSETQ. The CDR3 nucleotides read TGCGCCAGCAGGATCAGGGGCGCCTACGAGCAGTACTTC. Translating it yields CASRIRGAYEQYF.

The chain combines TRBV7-3 with TRBJ2-3; the D is unclear. The germline CDR1 and CDR2 sequences are SGHTA and FQGTGA. V gave up 1 base and J gave up 1 base, with 3 bases separating them. The CDR3 is 13 amino acids. CDR3 nucleotides: TGTGCCAGCAGCTTAAAGGGCACAGATACGCAGTATTTT. It translates to CASSLKGTDTQYF. The full variable domain, its missing parts supplied by reference TRBV7-3 and TRBJ2-3, is GAGVSQTPSNKVTEKGKYVELRCDPISGHTALYWYRQSLGQGPEFLIYFQGTGAADDSGLPNDRFFAVRPEGSVSTLKIQRTERGDSAVYLCASSLKGTDTQYFGPGTRLTVL.

This clone came up a few times. The chain employs TRBV6-5 and TRBJ1-2; D gene ambiguous. Germline CDR1 MNHEY, CDR2 SVGAGI. V lost 6 bases and J 2 bases, leaving 10 bases between the germline ends. The CDR3 is 13 residues long. This CDR3 reads CASSRHSNYGYTF. DNA of the CDR3: TGTGCCAGCAGCCGACATTCCAACTATGGCTACACCTTC.

This clone has just one count. The chain links TRBV30 to TRBJ2-1; 9 bases line up with TRBD1. Germline trimming cut 2 bases from V and 8 bases from J; bases unmatched to any gene: 7. Germline CDR1 and CDR2: GTSNPN and SVGIG (reference sequence). The CDR3 has 14 amino acids. CDR3 protein: CAWSRLQGADEQFF. In DNA, the CDR3 is TGTGCCTGGAGTCGCTTACAGGGGGCGGATGAGCAGTTCTTC.

The chain links TRBV29-1 to TRBJ1-5, with D perhaps TRBD1 (6 bases). Germline loops: CDR1 SQVTM, CDR2 ANQGSEA. CDR3 length: 13 residues. V dropped 2 bases and J dropped 4 bases, with 9 bases sitting between them. The CDR3 DNA sequence: TGCAGCGTTGAATTGGACAGAAATCAGCCCCAGCATTTT. Amino acid sequence: CSVELDRNQPQHF.

This chain links TRBV5-1 with TRBJ1-2; a weak D match, TRBD1 (6 bases). This CDR3 is 16 amino acids long. Germline CDR1 is SGHRS and CDR2 is YFSETQ. Trimming removed 4 bases at V and 3 bases at J, with 19 bases between. CDR3 DNA sequence: TGCGCCAGCAGCCCCAGGGGATGGGGATCAGACTATGGCTACACCTTC. This encodes CASSPRGWGSDYGYTF.

The V call is TRBV5-4, the J call TRBJ2-7; D not certain. V lost 0 bases and J lost 6, with 10 bases in between. The CDR3 extends over 13 amino acids. Looked up from germline, CDR1 is SGHNT and CDR2 is YYREEE (reference sequence). CDR3 residues: CASSLGGPFEQYF. The DNA of the CDR3 is TGTGCCAGCAGCTTGGGGGGTCCGTTCGAGCAGTACTTC.

The chain carries TRBV10-1 and TRBJ2-3, with 10 bases aligning to TRBD1. Trimming at V came to 4 bases and at J to 6 bases, leaving 7 bases not matched to a gene. The CDR3 totals 15 residues. Germline CDR1 is WNHNN and CDR2 is SYGVQD (reference sequence). DNA of the CDR3: TGCGCCAGCAGTGGAGACAGGGGGCCAACGGATACGCAGTATTTT. It encodes CASSGDRGPTDTQYF.

This clone was observed a single time. The chain employs TRBV7-3 and TRBJ2-7, with 12 bases that match TRBD2. This CDR3 is built from 18 residues. The germline CDR1 and CDR2 sequences are SGHTA and FQGTGA. The ends lost 5 bases at V and 0 bases at J; junction bases unmatched: 11. CDR3 sequence (DNA): TGTGCCAGCAGCCCCGACCGACTAGCGGGGGCGAGCTCCTACGAGCAGTACTTC. It codes for CASSPDRLAGASSYEQYF.

The gene calls are TRBV28 and TRBJ2-2; no clear D gene. The CDR3 has 15 amino acids. Germline V lookup: CDR1 MDHEN, CDR2 SYDVKM. The V end was cut by 2 bases, the J end by 3 bases, with 10 bases between. CDR3 nucleotides: TGTGCCAGCAGTTTACTGGGATTAGACACCGGGGAGCTGTTTTTT. It translates to CASSLLGLDTGELFF.

Concerning this clone itself: The junction shows a germline mismatch at one end, possibly a read error. This chain links TRBV18 with TRBJ2-1, with D possibly being TRBD2 (6 bases). Germline CDR1 KGHSH, CDR2 LQKENI. There are 15 residues in the CDR3. In DNA form, the CDR3 reads TGTGCCAGCTCTCCACCTGGGACTTCCCTCAATGAGCAGTTCTTC. It codes for CASSPPGTSLNEQFF.

V gene TRBV27 combines with J gene TRBJ2-1, with a tentative D call TRBD2 (5 bases). Per germline, CDR1 MNHEY and CDR2 SMNVEV (reference sequence). The CDR3 extends over 15 amino acids. V shed 0 bases and J shed 2 bases, with 8 bases lying between them. The CDR3 reads CASSLSSGPYNEQFF. The CDR3 DNA reads as TGTGCCAGCAGTTTATCGAGCGGACCCTACAATGAGCAGTTCTTC.